Presented here are 15 T cell receptor beta chains from one specimen sequenced in a study of response to subunit inactivated influenza vaccine. TCRdb re-called the RT-PCR reads with MiXCR, one entry per CDR3 protein. Of hundreds of thousands of distinct CDR3 sequences in the sample, more than 15% were seen once. Sequences were derived from PBMCs from blood, sampled roughly 12 days after vaccination. The receptors come from a middle-aged man who received an inactivated influenza vaccine.

This clonotype has ten or more counts. The J gene is TRBJ2-1, the V gene TRBV7-2, with 8 nucleotides matching TRBD1. CDR1 and CDR2 from the germline V gene are SGHTA and FQGNSA. The CDR3 is 16 residues long. V was clipped by 1 base and J by 0 bases; unmatched bases: 2. In DNA form, the CDR3 reads TGTGCCAGCAGCTTAGACGGGACAGGCTCCTACAATGAGCAGTTCTTC. Translation gives CASSLDGTGSYNEQFF.

The V gene is TRBV12-3 or TRBV12-4, the J gene TRBJ2-3, with 9 bases identical to TRBD1. Trimming removed 3 bases from V and 3 bases from J; junction bases left unmatched: 7. The CDR3 is 16 amino acids. CDR3 protein: CASSFYLTGGTDTQYF. The CDR3 DNA reads TGTGCCAGCAGTTTTTATCTGACAGGGGGTACAGATACGCAGTATTTT.

The table lists this clonotype with many counts. This chain joins TRBV4-1 and TRBJ2-2, with 10 bases identical to TRBD1. This CDR3 spans 16 amino acids. Germline lookup yields CDR1 MGHRA and CDR2 YSYEKL. Trimming cost V 0 bases and J 5 bases; bases outside gene matches: 3. In nucleotides, the CDR3 is TGCGCCAGCAGCCAAGAGGGGACAGGGGAAACCGGGGAGCTGTTTTTT. It translates to CASSQEGTGETGELFF.

This clonotype was detected a few times. V usage is TRBV28 and J usage is TRBJ2-3; a possible D gene is TRBD2 (6 bases). Germline-derived CDR1 and CDR2 are MDHEN and SYDVKM. V lost 10 bases and J lost 4, with 21 bases in between. CDR3 length equals 15 residues. As DNA, the CDR3 is TGTGCCACCGTACCCCGGGCACGGAGGGCAGATACGCAGTATTTT. Translating gives CATVPRARRADTQYF.

This clonotype was observed a few times. The chain carries TRBV2 and TRBJ2-3, with no clear D. With 8 bases removed from V and 3 bases from J, the gap between germline ends came to 12 bases. The CDR3 is made up of 13 amino acids. CDR1 and CDR2 (germline): SNHLY, FYNNEI. CDR3 sequence: CASPGSGTDTQYF. Here the CDR3 DNA reads TGTGCCAGCCCAGGTTCCGGAACAGATACGCAGTATTTT.

In this sample, this clonotype turned up a few times. The chain joins TRBV12-3 or TRBV12-4 to TRBJ2-2; D uncertain. The length of the CDR3 is 12 residues. The V end lost 4 bases, the J end lost 7 bases, and 7 bases lay between the germline ends. This chain's CDR3 is CASSWWGGELFF. The CDR3 coding sequence is TGTGCCAGCAGTTGGTGGGGCGGGGAGCTGTTTTTT.

J is TRBJ1-5 and V is TRBV10-3, with D uncertain. The germline gives CDR1 ENHRY, CDR2 SYGVKD. V lost 2 bases to trimming and J lost 5 bases, with 7 bases between them. The CDR3 runs 13 residues. CDR3 residues: CAISEGEDQPQHF. The CDR3 nucleotides read TGTGCCATCAGTGAGGGCGAGGATCAGCCCCAGCATTTT.

This clonotype has a single count. The rearrangement uses TRBV4-1 and TRBJ2-1; the D is unclear. The CDR3 spans 12 residues. Germline V gene lookup returns CDR1 MGHRA and CDR2 YSYEKL. V dropped 3 bases and J dropped 15 bases, with 15 bases sitting between them. This CDR3 reads CASSHISPHLFF. CDR3 nucleotide sequence: TGCGCCAGCAGCCACATCTCCCCCCATTTGTTCTTC.

In this sample, this clonotype turned up many times. This chain uses TRBV28 with TRBJ2-1, with TRBD2 as a possible D gene (6 bases). This CDR3 is 17 amino acids long. Germline-derived CDR1 and CDR2 are MDHEN and SYDVKM. Trimming took off 5 bases at V and 9 bases at J, with 26 bases between the two ends. This CDR3 reads CASSATLGAGPDFEQFF. CDR3 DNA: TGTGCCAGCAGTGCCACCCTGGGCGCGGGACCTGACTTTGAGCAGTTCTTC.

This clonotype has only a few counts. This chain joins TRBV15 and TRBJ1-5; TRBD1 matches 7 bases. Losses at the gene ends were 0 bases for V and 2 bases for J; bases not matched to a gene: 4. The CDR3 is 16 residues long. CDR1 and CDR2 from the germline V gene are LNHNV and YYDKDF (reference sequence). The CDR3 DNA reads as TGTGCCACCAGCAGAGAAGAGGGGGCCGGCAATCAGCCCCAGCATTTT. This codes for CATSREEGAGNQPQHF.

Only a few counts were recorded for this clonotype. The V call is TRBV4-3, the J call TRBJ2-3; 14 nucleotides line up with TRBD2. V lost 3 bases, J lost 6 bases, and 5 bases stayed unmatched. This CDR3 is built from 16 residues. From germline, CDR1 is LGHNA and CDR2 YSLEER. The CDR3 protein is CASSQATSGRGDTQYF. The CDR3 coding sequence is TGCGCCAGCAGCCAGGCGACTAGCGGGAGGGGTGATACGCAGTATTTT.

This clonotype was picked up a small number of times. The chain joins TRBV28 to TRBJ2-7, with 7 positions matching TRBD1. Germline CDR1 MDHEN, CDR2 SYDVKM. The length of the CDR3 is 15 residues. V was pared by 5 bases and J by 1 base, with 8 bases of the junction left unmatched. In nucleotides, the CDR3 is TGTGCCAGCAGTGTCTCGGGACAGCTTTCCTACGAGCAGTACTTC. It yields the protein CASSVSGQLSYEQYF.

The gene calls are TRBV11-1 and TRBJ2-2; no reliable D call. CDR1 is SGHAT, CDR2 FQDESV, per germline (reference sequence). V dropped 0 bases and J dropped 2 bases, with 7 bases sitting between them. The CDR3 covers 15 residues. This CDR3 reads CASSLAQLNTGELFF. DNA of the CDR3: TGTGCCAGCAGCTTAGCACAGTTAAACACCGGGGAGCTGTTTTTT.

In its sample, this clonotype was seen a few times. The chain has TRBV6-5 and TRBJ2-3, with TRBD1 matching 9 bases. Germline loops: CDR1 MNHEY, CDR2 SVGAGI. Losses at the gene ends were 5 bases for V and 0 bases for J; bases not matched to a gene: 12. CDR3 size: 18 residues. Here the CDR3 DNA reads TGTGCCAGCAGTCACAACCCCGGGACAGGGACTAGCACAGATACGCAGTATTTT. This sequence encodes CASSHNPGTGTSTDTQYF.

The V gene is TRBV12-3 or TRBV12-4, the J gene TRBJ2-1; perhaps TRBD2 as D (7 bases). This CDR3 comprises 15 residues. V was clipped by 5 bases and J by 8 bases, with 19 bases between them. The CDR3 DNA is TGTGCCAGCAGTCCCTTAGGGGGGGGTGGGGATGAGCAGTTCTTC. This gives the protein CASSPLGGGGDEQFF.